This T cell receptor beta chain was sequenced in a study of T and B cells in COVID-19 patients. Background on the study: Of about 19 active-infection patients, 12 were critically ill with mechanical ventilation or extracorporeal membrane oxygenation. Findings and limits, study-wide: The recovered cohort had under 3,000 exclusive TCR clusters, including some 33 low generation probability clusters. Blood from mildly ill patients while symptomatic, and early samples from severe cases, were scarce. In COVID-19 patients, T cell receptor beta variable and joining gene use was reportedly strongly skewed.

This clonotype appeared many times. Its cognate antigen is unknown. TRB rearrangements were amplified by multiplex PCR with BIOMED2 TRB-A/B primers. TCRdb reanalysed the multiplex PCR reads using MiXCR and keeps one entry per CDR3 protein. There are around 30,000 distinct CDR3 sequences in the sample; 30% to 35% occur only once, and about 1.5% lies in the top ten. Blood genomic DNA input for TRB amplification was about 250-500 ng. The V gene's germline CDR1 is MNHEY and CDR2 SVGEGT. Trimming took off 6 bases at V and 6 bases at J, with 7 bases between the two ends. The CDR3 spans 11 residues. This TCR was sampled from a human donor who had recovered from COVID-19. The sequencing input was blood. The rearrangement links TRBV6-2 or TRBV6-3 to TRBJ2-3; D is undetermined. The CDR3 DNA follows: TGTGCCAGCAGCTTGGGGGATACGCAGTATTTT. This sequence encodes CASSLGDTQYF.